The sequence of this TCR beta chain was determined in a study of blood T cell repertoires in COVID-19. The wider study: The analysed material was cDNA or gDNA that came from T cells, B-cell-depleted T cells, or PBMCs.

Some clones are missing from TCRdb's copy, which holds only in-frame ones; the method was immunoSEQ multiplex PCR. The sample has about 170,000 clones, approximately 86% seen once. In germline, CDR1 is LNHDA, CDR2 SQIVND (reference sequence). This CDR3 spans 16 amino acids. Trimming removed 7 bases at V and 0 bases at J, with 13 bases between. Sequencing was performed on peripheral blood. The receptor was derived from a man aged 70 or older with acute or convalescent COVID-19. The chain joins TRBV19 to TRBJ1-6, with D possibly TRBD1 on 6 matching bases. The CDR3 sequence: CASTDRISSYNSPLHF. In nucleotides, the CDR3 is TGTGCCAGTACAGACAGGATTAGCTCCTATAATTCACCCCTCCACTTT.